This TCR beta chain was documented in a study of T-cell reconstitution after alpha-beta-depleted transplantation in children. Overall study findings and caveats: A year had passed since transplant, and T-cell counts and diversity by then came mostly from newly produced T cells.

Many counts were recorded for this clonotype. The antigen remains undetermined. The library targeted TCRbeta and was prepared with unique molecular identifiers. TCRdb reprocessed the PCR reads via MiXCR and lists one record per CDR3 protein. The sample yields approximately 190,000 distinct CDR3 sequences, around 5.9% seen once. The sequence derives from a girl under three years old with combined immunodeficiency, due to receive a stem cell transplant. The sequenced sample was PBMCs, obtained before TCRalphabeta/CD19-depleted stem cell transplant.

The CDR3 loop is CATGHRSSYEQYF. The CDR3 nucleotides are TGTGCCACAGGGCACAGAAGTTCCTACGAGCAGTACTTC. The V gene is TRBV15, the J gene TRBJ2-7; D not resolved. V was cut by 9 bases and J by 1 base, with 13 bases left in between. The germline CDR1 and CDR2 sequences are LNHNV and YYDKDF (reference sequence). This CDR3 contains 13 residues.